This passage covers 22 T cell receptor beta chains from one sample sequenced in a study of T cell changes during pregnancy in multiple sclerosis. Assay: immunoSEQ multiplex PCR; the TCRdb copy retains only in-frame clones and omits some. The sample carries around 38,000 clones, under 95% recorded once. The sample was CD8+ T cells from peripheral blood mononuclear cells, taken in the third trimester of pregnancy. These receptors came from a female donor with multiple sclerosis, enrolled in a pregnancy study.

This rearrangement joins TRBV4-1 to TRBJ2-7, with D perhaps TRBD2 (5 bases). This CDR3 spans 14 amino acids. The germline V and J ends were trimmed by 1 base and 3 bases, with 10 bases remaining between them. Germline CDR1 MGHRA, CDR2 YSYEKL. CDR3 sequence: CASSQGTEVYEQYF. DNA for the CDR3: TGCGCCAGCAGCCAAGGGACGGAGGTCTACGAGCAGTACTTC.

In this sample, this clone turned up once. The chain is built from TRBV19 and TRBJ2-7; a possible D gene is TRBD1 (7 bases). Deletions cut 1 base from V and 3 bases from J, with 13 bases between. CDR3 length equals 15 residues. CDR1 is LNHDA and CDR2 is SQIVND in the germline V gene (reference sequence). CDR3 sequence: CASSIGVQGGYEQYF. The CDR3 DNA sequence: TGTGCCAGTAGTATAGGCGTGCAGGGGGGCTACGAGCAGTACTTC.

This rearrangement joins TRBV11-3 to TRBJ2-3; 10 bases fit TRBD2. Germline CDR1 is SGHNT and CDR2 is YENEEA. The CDR3 is made up of 17 amino acids. Unmatched junction bases numbered 8, after V lost 0 bases and J lost 5 bases. As DNA, the CDR3 is TGTGCCAGCAGCTTAGAGTTCAGCGGGAGGGTCGGAGATACGCAGTATTTT. Protein sequence: CASSLEFSGRVGDTQYF. Full variable domain (missing parts from reference TRBV11-3 and TRBJ2-3): EAGVVQSPRYKIIEKKQPVAFWCNPISGHNTLYWYLQNLGQGPELLIRYENEEAVDDSQLPKDRFSAERLKGVDSTLKIQPAELGDSAVYLCASSLEFSGRVGDTQYFGPGTRLTVL.

The rearrangement joins TRBV2 to TRBJ2-7, with a tentative D call TRBD2 (6 bases). The V and J ends lost 5 bases and 4 bases respectively, with 15 bases between them. Looked up from germline, CDR1 is SNHLY and CDR2 is FYNNEI. The CDR3 extends over 14 amino acids. The CDR3 protein is CASSLGRGAYEQYF. CDR3 nucleotides: TGTGCCAGCAGTTTGGGGCGGGGTGCGTACGAGCAGTACTTC.

The genes are TRBV27 and TRBJ2-7; D not resolved. V shed 6 bases and J shed 5 bases, with 17 bases lying between them. The CDR3 contains 14 residues. In germline, CDR1 is MNHEY, CDR2 SMNVEV (reference sequence). The CDR3 nucleotides read TGTGCCAGCAGCCTGATGGGTAGAGGTAACGAGCAGTACTTC. This translates into CASSLMGRGNEQYF.

The V gene is TRBV27, the J gene TRBJ2-7; D remains unclear. CDR1 and CDR2 (germline): MNHEY, SMNVEV (reference sequence). This CDR3 region has 13 residues. V lost 3 bases and J lost 2, with 8 bases in between. As DNA, the CDR3 is TGTGCCAGCAGTTTCGGGTCTGCCTACGAGCAGTACTTC. Protein sequence: CASSFGSAYEQYF.

V is TRBV15 and J is TRBJ1-1; a weak D match, TRBD1 (6 bases). The CDR3 contains 14 residues. Germline V CDR1 and CDR2: LNHNV, YYDKDF (reference sequence). Trimming cost V 5 bases and J 4 bases, with 14 bases left between them. In nucleotides, the CDR3 is TGTGCCACCAGCCGCGAGGGGGGGGCCACTGAAGCTTTCTTT. Translation gives CATSREGGATEAFF.

The chain has TRBV4-3 and TRBJ2-3, with 11 bases fitting TRBD2. This CDR3 has 16 residues. With V trimmed by 6 bases and J by 4 bases, 9 bases remained unmatched. From germline, CDR1 is LGHNA and CDR2 YSLEER. DNA of the CDR3: TGCGCCAGCAGGCCGACTAGCGGGGTATCAGCAGATACGCAGTATTTT. This codes for CASRPTSGVSADTQYF.

The chain combines TRBV7-9 with TRBJ2-1, with TRBD2 as a possible D gene (5 bases). Germline CDR1 and CDR2: SEHNR and FQNEAQ (reference sequence). This CDR3 has 12 residues. The V gene lost 7 bases and the J gene lost 9 bases, with 13 bases spanning the gap. The CDR3 sequence: CASKSGSREQFF. The CDR3 region has the DNA TGTGCCAGCAAAAGCGGATCGCGTGAGCAGTTCTTC.

This chain links TRBV4-2 with TRBJ2-1; 12 nucleotides agree with TRBD2. V lost 4 bases to trimming and J lost 6 bases; unmatched junction nucleotides: 1. The germline CDR1 and CDR2 sequences are LGHNA and YNFKEQ. This CDR3 spans 14 amino acids. The CDR3 sequence is CASSPTSGSNEQFF. CDR3 DNA sequence: TGTGCCAGCAGCCCGACTAGCGGGAGCAATGAGCAGTTCTTC.

The chain carries TRBV28 and TRBJ2-1; 7 bases fit TRBD1. V lost 8 bases to trimming and J lost 4 bases; unmatched junction nucleotides: 2. The CDR3 spans 12 residues. The germline V gene encodes CDR1 MDHEN and CDR2 SYDVKM. This chain's CDR3 is CASGTVYNEQFF. DNA of the CDR3: TGTGCCAGCGGGACAGTATACAATGAGCAGTTCTTC.

V and J are TRBV11-2 and TRBJ2-5; D may be TRBD2 (6 bases). The CDR3 is 16 amino acids. Germline lookup yields CDR1 SGHAT and CDR2 FQNNGV. V was shortened by 0 bases and J by 3 bases, with 14 bases between the two germline ends. The CDR3 DNA sequence: TGTGCCAGCAGCTTAGATCTTGTAGCGGTTGAAGAGACCCAGTACTTC. Protein: CASSLDLVAVEETQYF. The complete variable domain, with remaining parts taken from reference TRBV11-2 and TRBJ2-5, reads EAGVAQSPRYKIIEKRQSVAFWCNPISGHATLYWYQQILGQGPKLLIQFQNNGVVDDSQLPKDRFSAERLKGVDSTLKIQPAKLEDSAVYLCASSLDLVAVEETQYFGPGTRLLVL.

The chain joins TRBV7-3 to TRBJ2-1; D unresolved. Trimming cost V 1 base and J 5 bases, with 12 bases left between them. Germline V CDR1 and CDR2: SGHTA, FQGTGA. The length of the CDR3 is 15 residues. CDR3 nucleotide sequence: TGTGCCAGCAGCTTAATCGGGTCGGCAAACAATGAGCAGTTCTTC. It encodes CASSLIGSANNEQFF.

This clone was recorded only once. The chain recombines TRBV4-1 with TRBJ2-5, with 9 positions matching TRBD1. The V segment lost 3 bases and the J segment 5 bases; nucleotides outside the gene matches: 13. CDR1 and CDR2 from the germline V gene are MGHRA and YSYEKL. The CDR3 is made up of 17 amino acids. The CDR3 bases are TGCGCCAGCAGCCAGAGAATCCCTACAGGGGGCGGTGAGACCCAGTACTTC. It codes for CASSQRIPTGGGETQYF.

This clone appeared a single time. The rearrangement links TRBV6-4 to TRBJ2-2, with 7 bases that match TRBD1. Unmatched junction bases numbered 10, after V lost 8 bases and J lost 7 bases. Germline CDR1 is MRHNA and CDR2 is SNTAGT. The CDR3 runs to 14 residues. CDR3 coding DNA: TGTGCCAGCGCTCGGGCAGGGGGTGACGGGGAGCTGTTTTTT. It is translated as CASARAGGDGELFF.

The gene calls are TRBV4-3 and TRBJ2-7; 10 bases are shared with TRBD2. The CDR3 spans 14 residues. Germline-derived CDR1 and CDR2 are LGHNA and YSLEER. V shed 11 bases, J shed 3 bases, and the junction held 10 bases outside the gene matches. This CDR3 is CAFQRGGQNYEQYF. The CDR3 DNA reads TGCGCCTTCCAGCGGGGGGGGCAGAACTACGAGCAGTACTTC.

The chain carries TRBV5-1 and TRBJ2-7, with 7 bases identical to TRBD2. The CDR3 spans 16 residues. Germline V gene data show CDR1 as SGHRS and CDR2 as YFSETQ. With V trimmed by 0 bases and J by 0 bases, 6 bases remained unmatched. CDR3 amino acids: CASSLDEAGLSYEQYF. The DNA for the CDR3 is TGCGCCAGCAGCTTGGACGAAGCGGGACTCTCCTACGAGCAGTACTTC.

The J gene is TRBJ2-7, the V gene TRBV2, with a possible D match to TRBD1 (5 bases). Germline V gene sequence: CDR1 SNHLY, CDR2 FYNNEI. This CDR3 spans 15 amino acids. V dropped 2 bases and J dropped 5 bases, with 16 bases sitting between them. The DNA for the CDR3 is TGTGCCAGCAGTGAACCGCAGGGTTGGGCGAACGAGCAGTACTTC. Translated, it gives CASSEPQGWANEQYF.

The gene calls are TRBV7-2 and TRBJ2-7, with 7 bases fitting TRBD2. Trimming took 5 bases from V and 2 from J; bases not matched to a gene: 6. Germline CDR1 is SGHTA and CDR2 is FQGNSA. The CDR3 length is 14 residues. The chain's CDR3 is CASSPTAGTYEQYF. The CDR3 DNA is TGTGCCAGCAGCCCAACAGCGGGGACCTACGAGCAGTACTTC.

V is TRBV6-5 and J is TRBJ2-5, with TRBD1 identical over 7 bases. The CDR3 contains 14 residues. From germline, CDR1 is MNHEY and CDR2 SVGAGI. V dropped 5 bases and J dropped 5; count of bases not matched to a gene: 8. This chain's CDR3 is CASSQGVIRETQYF. DNA of the CDR3: TGTGCCAGCAGTCAGGGGGTCATCAGGGAGACCCAGTACTTC.

V gene TRBV5-1 combines with J gene TRBJ1-1, with D maybe TRBD1 (5 bases). Germline values: CDR1 SGHRS, CDR2 YFSETQ. V was pared by 4 bases and J by 1 base, with 11 bases between. This CDR3 has 14 residues. CDR3 coding DNA: TGCGCCAGCAGCGAGAGCCAGGGGAACACTGAAGCTTTCTTT. Protein product: CASSESQGNTEAFF.

V and J are TRBV19 and TRBJ2-5; 7 positions agree with TRBD1. The CDR3 length is 14 residues. V was clipped by 4 bases and J by 1 base; unmatched bases: 3. Germline V CDR1 and CDR2: LNHDA, SQIVND (reference sequence). This CDR3 is CASSRGQTQETQYF. The CDR3 nucleotides read TGTGCCAGTAGTAGGGGACAGACCCAAGAGACCCAGTACTTC.